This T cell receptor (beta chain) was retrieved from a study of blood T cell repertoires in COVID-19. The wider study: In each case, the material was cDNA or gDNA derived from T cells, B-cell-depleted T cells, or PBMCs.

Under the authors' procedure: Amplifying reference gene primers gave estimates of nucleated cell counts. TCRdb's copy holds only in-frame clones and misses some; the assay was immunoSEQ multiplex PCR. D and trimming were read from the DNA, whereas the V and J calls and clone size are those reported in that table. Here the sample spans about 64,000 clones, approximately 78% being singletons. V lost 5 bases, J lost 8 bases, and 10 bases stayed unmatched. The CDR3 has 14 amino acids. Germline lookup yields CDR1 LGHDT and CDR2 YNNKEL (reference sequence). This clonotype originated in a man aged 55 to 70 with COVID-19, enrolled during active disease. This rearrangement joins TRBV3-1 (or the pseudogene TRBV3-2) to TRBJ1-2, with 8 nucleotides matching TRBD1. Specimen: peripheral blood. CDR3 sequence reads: CASSDRGDRTGYTF. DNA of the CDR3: TGTGCCAGCAGCGACCGGGGGGACAGGACGGGCTACACCTTC.